This T cell receptor beta chain was captured in a study of blood T cell repertoires in COVID-19. Background on the study: COVID-19 samples from acute and convalescent phases originated in the United States, Italy and Spain. From T cells, B-cell-depleted T cells, or PBMCs came the material, which was cDNA or gDNA.

Study processing details: Using reference gene primer amplification, nucleated cell counts were estimated. Sequenced by immunoSEQ multiplex PCR; TCRdb stores in-frame clones only, minus some. That table furnishes V, J and clone size, whereas the DNA furnished D and trimming. In the table there are 250,000 to 350,000 clones, around 90% of which are singletons. Enrolled during active infection, Seattle patients were then followed longitudinally. V lost 0 bases, J lost 0 bases, and 20 bases lay in between. CDR1 LGHNA and CDR2 YNFKEQ come from the germline V gene. CDR3 size: 19 residues. This chain links TRBV4-2 with TRBJ1-1, with TRBD1 as a possible D gene (5 bases). The sequencing sample was made of peripheral blood. The clonotype was recovered from a woman aged 50 to 60 with COVID-19, enrolled during active disease. CDR3 protein: CASSQDRGWGGPMNTEAFF. In nucleotides, the CDR3 is TGTGCCAGCAGCCAAGATAGAGGATGGGGGGGACCCATGAACACTGAAGCTTTCTTT.